Listed here is a single TCR beta chain. This sample is part of a study of blood T cell repertoires in COVID-19. Study at large: PBMCs, B-cell-depleted T cells, or T cells were the source of the cDNA or gDNA that made up the material.

Original handling: Amplification of reference gene primers was used by the study to estimate nucleated cell counts. TCRdb's table, derived via immunoSEQ multiplex PCR, lists solely in-frame clones and lacks some. Clone size and the V and J calls come from that table; the DNA yielded D and trimming. The repertoire holds under 400,000 clones, around 90% seen once, with less than 5% in the top ten. The source is a woman in her fifties or sixties with COVID-19, enrolled during active disease. Input material: peripheral blood.

Here the CDR3 reads CASSDRGNSPLHF. In nucleotides, the CDR3 is TGTGCCAGCAGTGATCGAGGGAATTCACCCCTCCACTTT. The chain employs TRBV6-1 and TRBJ1-6; D unclear. The V end lost 3 bases, the J end lost 7 bases, and 7 bases lay between the germline ends. This CDR3 contains 13 residues. Germline-derived CDR1 and CDR2 are MNHNS and SASEGT.